The 30 T cell receptor beta chains below all came from one sample that was sequenced in a study of a mutant IDH1 vaccine in newly diagnosed glioma. Sample time point: week 11, during vaccination. A 20-mer mutant IDH1 peptide at 300 ug was injected subcutaneously with topical imiquimod. Their target antigens are unknown. Repertoires were generated with immunoSEQ multiplex PCR, while TCRdb's copy carries only in-frame clones and drops some. The repertoire holds around 62,000 clones, with roughly 90% as singletons. This sample comprised PBMCs, obtained from a glioma patient whose treatment included an IDH1 peptide vaccine. Every receptor here comes from a man in his forties with glioma.

This clone occurred a few times. The CDR3 bases are TGTGCCAGCAGCTTGCGTACAGCGCTTGGGGACTATGGCTACACCTTC. It encodes CASSLRTALGDYGYTF. This chain uses TRBV5-4 with TRBJ1-2; no clear D. Germline V gene data show CDR1 as SGHNT and CDR2 as YYREEE (reference sequence). The length of the CDR3 is 16 residues. Trimming shortened V by 1 base and J by 3 bases, and 16 bases separated the two germline ends.

The chain is built from TRBV27 and TRBJ2-7; the D call may be TRBD1 or TRBD2 (7 bases each). This CDR3 is 14 amino acids long. The germline V gene encodes CDR1 MNHEY and CDR2 SMNVEV (reference sequence). The germline V and J ends were trimmed by 6 bases and 1 base, with 13 bases remaining between them. The CDR3 DNA sequence: TGTGCCAGCAGGCAGGGGGAGGGATCCTACGAGCAGTACTTC. It encodes CASRQGEGSYEQYF.

The chain employs TRBV21-1 and TRBJ2-7; the D segment call TRBD1 is taken from the table without a DNA check. TRBV21-1 is described as a pseudogene. The length of the CDR3 is 16 residues. For the CDR3, the DNA is TGTGCCAGCAGCAAAGCGATACAGGTGAGCTCCTACGAGCAGTACGTC. This sequence encodes CASSKAIQVSSYEQYV.

This clone was observed a single time. The V call is TRBV11-1, the J call TRBJ1-1; D is unresolved. Germline CDR1 reads SGHAT; CDR2 reads FQDESV (reference sequence). V was clipped by 2 bases and J by 2 bases, with 9 bases between them. The CDR3 is made up of 14 amino acids. CDR3 amino acids: CASSLNPGNTEAFF. CDR3 bases: TGTGCCAGCAGCTTAAATCCGGGAAACACTGAAGCTTTCTTT.

The rearrangement joins TRBV5-1 to TRBJ2-2; no clear D. Germline V gene lookup returns CDR1 SGHRS and CDR2 YFSETQ. The CDR3 is 13 residues long. Trimming stripped 0 bases from V and 8 bases from J, with 8 bases between. In DNA form, the CDR3 reads TGCGCCAGCAGCTTGGGACAAGCTGGGGAGCTGTTTTTT. Translating it yields CASSLGQAGELFF.

This clone was seen once. The chain carries TRBV19 and TRBJ2-1; 7 nucleotides line up with TRBD1. Germline V gives CDR1 LNHDA, CDR2 SQIVND (reference sequence). There are 16 residues in the CDR3. V trimming: 5 bases; J trimming: 5 bases; junction bases outside the gene matches: 12. CDR3 nucleotides: TGTGCCAGTAGTGCCTCCCGGACAGGAAACAACAATGAGCAGTTCTTC. As protein: CASSASRTGNNNEQFF.

The CDR3 sequence is CASSVRGGANTGELFF. The CDR3, as DNA: TGTGCCAGCAGCGTACGAGGGGGCGCGAACACCGGGGAGCTGTTTTTT. The chain uses TRBV9 and TRBJ2-2; 7 bases map to TRBD1. Germline values: CDR1 SGDLS, CDR2 YYNGEE. The CDR3 totals 16 residues. The trim removed 1 base at V and 0 bases at J, leaving 3 bases unmatched. Looking up the rest from reference TRBV9 and TRBJ2-2 gives the full variable domain: DSGVTQTPKHLITATGQRVTLRCSPRSGDLSVYWYQQSLDQGLQFLIQYYNGEERAKGNILERFSAQQFPDLHSELNLSSLELGDSALYFCASSVRGGANTGELFFGEGSRLTVL.

To note about this clone: The germline gene is not matched at one end of the junction; a read error may be the cause. The gene calls are TRBV7-7 and TRBJ2-7; 7 bases align to TRBD1. The CDR3 consists of 15 residues. Per the germline V gene, CDR1 is SSHAT and CDR2 is FNYEAQ (reference sequence). The CDR3 region has the DNA TGTGCTAGCAGCCCAGGACAGGACCTTTGGTACGAGCAGTACTTC. It translates to CASSPGQDLWYEQYF.

This chain links TRBV4-2 with TRBJ1-2, with D unresolved. There are 14 residues in the CDR3. Germline V gene data show CDR1 as LGHNA and CDR2 as YNFKEQ. V lost 1 base and J 8 bases, leaving 14 bases between the germline ends. CDR3 sequence: CASSQVSYSWGYTF. The CDR3 DNA follows: TGTGCCAGCAGCCAAGTGTCGTACAGTTGGGGCTACACCTTC.

The chain has TRBV6-5 and TRBJ2-5, with 7 positions matching TRBD2. Germline V gene sequence: CDR1 MNHEY, CDR2 SVGAGI. This CDR3 comprises 15 residues. V shed 2 bases, J shed 4 bases, and the junction held 7 bases outside the gene matches. The CDR3 coding sequence is TGTGCCAGCAGTTACGGGCTAGCGGTTGGAGAGACCCAGTACTTC. The encoded protein is CASSYGLAVGETQYF.

This sequence joins TRBV7-9 and TRBJ2-5; D gene unclear. V lost 1 base to trimming and J lost 3 bases, with 18 bases between them. Germline V lookup: CDR1 SEHNR, CDR2 FQNEAQ (reference sequence). The CDR3 sequence is 17 residues long. The CDR3 DNA sequence: TGTGCCAGCAGCTTAGTGATACTGTCGGTGAGCGAAGAGACCCAGTACTTC. Translation gives CASSLVILSVSEETQYF.

The V and J genes are TRBV2 and TRBJ1-5; the match to TRBD1 covers 8 bases. Germline loops: CDR1 SNHLY, CDR2 FYNNEI. V gave up 5 bases and J gave up 6 bases; unmatched junction bases: 6. This CDR3 has 14 residues. The CDR3 DNA follows: TGTGCCAGCAGTCTACAGGGGGGGAGTCAGCCCCAGCATTTT. Amino acids: CASSLQGGSQPQHF. Together with reference TRBV2 and TRBJ1-5, the CDR3 gives the full variable domain: EPEVTQTPSHQVTQMGQEVILRCVPISNHLYFYWYRQILGQKVEFLVSFYNNEISEKSEIFDDQFSVERPDGSNFTLKIRSTKLEDSAMYFCASSLQGGSQPQHFGDGTRLSIL.

CDR3: CASSQDVGRSYGYTF. The DNA for the CDR3 is TGCGCCAGCAGCCAAGATGTCGGCAGATCCTATGGCTACACCTTC. V usage is TRBV4-1 and J usage is TRBJ1-2; D is ambiguous. This CDR3 spans 15 amino acids. The ends were cut back, 0 bases at V and 4 bases at J, with 12 bases in the middle. Germline V gene sequence: CDR1 MGHRA, CDR2 YSYEKL.

CDR3 loop: CASSADGGDSYNEQFF. Written as DNA, the CDR3 is TGTGCCAGCAGCGCAGATGGAGGAGACAGCTACAATGAGCAGTTCTTC. The chain joins TRBV5-6 to TRBJ2-1; D tentatively fits TRBD1 or TRBD2 (5 bases each). The CDR3 is 16 residues long. Germline V CDR1 and CDR2: SGHDT, YYEEEE. Trimming took 4 bases from V and 3 from J, leaving 17 bases between them.

As DNA, the CDR3 is TGTGCCAGCAGTTTGGGGGCCTCTTCACCCCTCCACTTT. Its protein is CASSLGASSPLHF. The chain is built from TRBV27 and TRBJ1-6; weak D call: TRBD1 (6 bases). Trimming removed 3 bases at V and 9 bases at J, with 9 bases between. Per the germline V gene, CDR1 is MNHEY and CDR2 is SMNVEV (reference sequence). This CDR3 is 13 amino acids long.

The chain employs TRBV28 and TRBJ1-4, with TRBD1 matching 7 bases. V was pared by 5 bases and J by 8 bases, with 11 bases of the junction left unmatched. Germline CDR1 is MDHEN and CDR2 is SYDVKM. The CDR3 loop spans 15 amino acids. The CDR3 DNA reads TGTGCCAGCAGTCCCCGGACAGGAGGGAGCGAAAAACTGTTTTTT. This sequence encodes CASSPRTGGSEKLFF.

The chain carries TRBV27 and TRBJ2-7, with 9 bases lining up with TRBD1. Germline CDR1 MNHEY, CDR2 SMNVEV (reference sequence). With 6 bases clipped from V and 6 bases from J, the junction kept 18 bases outside the gene matches. The CDR3 sequence is 17 residues long. CDR3 loop: CASRPPTRTGEASEQYF. The CDR3 DNA sequence: TGTGCCAGCAGACCCCCTACCAGGACAGGGGAAGCGAGCGAGCAGTACTTC.

CDR3 sequence: CASSLGVGLAGSHFEQFF. The CDR3 coding sequence is TGTGCCAGCAGCTTGGGAGTAGGACTAGCGGGAAGTCATTTTGAGCAGTTCTTC. The V and J genes are TRBV5-6 and TRBJ2-1, with 12 positions matching TRBD2. Germline V CDR1 and CDR2: SGHDT, YYEEEE. The CDR3 consists of 18 residues. V was pared by 0 bases and J by 9 bases, with 13 bases of the junction left unmatched. The full variable domain, in which reference TRBV5-6 and TRBJ2-1 provide the parts outside the CDR3, is DAGVTQSPTHLIKTRGQQVTLRCSPKSGHDTVSWYQQALGQGPQFIFQYYEEEERQRGNFPDRFSGHQFPNYSSELNVNALLLGDSALYLCASSLGVGLAGSHFEQFFGPGTRLTVL.

The gene calls are TRBV11-2 and TRBJ1-2; unclear D gene. V was shortened by 2 bases and J by 4 bases, with 11 bases between the two germline ends. Germline assignment: CDR1 SGHAT and CDR2 FQNNGV. This CDR3 is 14 amino acids long. The CDR3 region has the DNA TGTGCCAGCAGCTTACTCCCTGGAAGCTATGGCTACACCTTC. This encodes CASSLLPGSYGYTF.

The V call is TRBV7-2, the J call TRBJ1-4; 9 bases match TRBD1. The CDR3 is 15 amino acids. The V and J ends lost 5 bases and 5 bases, in that order; junction bases with no gene match: 6. Germline CDR1 reads SGHTA; CDR2 reads FQGNSA. The DNA of the CDR3 is TGTGCCAGCAGCCCACACAGGGGGCAGAATGAAAAACTGTTTTTT. Its translation: CASSPHRGQNEKLFF.

The chain uses TRBV29-1 and TRBJ1-1, with D tentatively TRBD1 (5 bases). CDR3 length equals 13 residues. V shed 4 bases and J shed 3 bases, with 12 bases lying between them. CDR1 SQVTM and CDR2 ANQGSEA come from the germline V gene. The CDR3 is CSVADRGDTEAFF. The DNA of the CDR3 is TGCAGCGTTGCCGACCGGGGGGACACTGAAGCTTTCTTT.

The genes are TRBV7-9 and TRBJ1-2, with TRBD1 matching over 7 bases. J was trimmed by 2 bases and V by 1 base; bases with no gene match: 4. The V gene's germline CDR1 is SEHNR and CDR2 FQNEAQ (reference sequence). This CDR3 is built from 15 residues. The CDR3 DNA reads as TGTGCCAGCAGCTTAGGGGACAGAAAGAACTATGGCTACACCTTC. It specifies CASSLGDRKNYGYTF. Full variable domain (outside the CDR3, taken from reference TRBV7-9 and TRBJ1-2): DTGVSQNPRHKITKRGQNVTFRCDPISEHNRLYWYRQTLGQGPEFLTYFQNEAQLEKSRLLSDRFSAERPKGSFSTLEIQRTEQGDSAMYLCASSLGDRKNYGYTFGSGTRLTVV.

This rearrangement joins TRBV7-2 to TRBJ1-3; no clear D gene. Per the germline V gene, CDR1 is SGHTA and CDR2 is FQGNSA. Trimming took off 1 base at V and 4 bases at J, with 8 bases between the two ends. This CDR3 region has 14 residues. As DNA, the CDR3 is TGTGCCAGCAGCTTAGGATCAGACGGAAACACCATATATTTT. Its protein product is CASSLGSDGNTIYF. Full variable domain (remainder filled in from reference TRBV7-2 and TRBJ1-3): GAGVSQSPSNKVTEKGKDVELRCDPISGHTALYWYRQSLGQGLEFLIYFQGNSAPDKSGLPSDRFSAERTGGSVSTLTIQRTQQEDSAVYLCASSLGSDGNTIYFGEGSWLTVV.

The CDR3 here is CASSPGDPYEQYF. Here the CDR3 DNA reads TGTGCCAGCTCACCAGGGGACCCCTACGAGCAGTACTTC. The chain uses TRBV18 and TRBJ2-7; tentatively, D is TRBD1 or TRBD2 (5 bases each). CDR1 and CDR2 (germline): KGHSH, LQKENI. Trimming removed 2 bases at V and 2 bases at J, with 7 bases between. The CDR3 loop spans 13 amino acids.

The genes are TRBV30 and TRBJ2-3; 7 bases match TRBD2. V lost 0 bases and J lost 5; bases outside the gene matches: 5. The CDR3 contains 14 residues. CDR1 and CDR2 from the germline V gene are GTSNPN and SVGIG (reference sequence). Here the CDR3 DNA reads TGTGCCTGGAGTGTACGGGGGGTGGGAGATACGCAGTATTTT. Translated, it gives CAWSVRGVGDTQYF.

This sequence joins TRBV7-2 and TRBJ2-3, with D perhaps matching TRBD2 (6 bases). Germline V lookup: CDR1 SGHTA, CDR2 FQGNSA. Trimming took off 3 bases at V and 8 bases at J, with 12 bases between the two ends. CDR3 length: 13 amino acids. CDR3 sequence: CASSLASAGTQYF. The CDR3 DNA sequence: TGTGCCAGCAGCTTGGCTAGCGCTGGTACGCAGTATTTT.

V gene TRBV7-9 combines with J gene TRBJ1-4; no firm D call. Germline CDR1 and CDR2: SEHNR and FQNEAQ (reference sequence). The germline V and J ends were trimmed by 1 base and 4 bases, with 13 bases remaining between them. The CDR3 is 16 amino acids. CDR3 bases: TGTGCCAGCAGCTTAGATGGGGAAGGGATTAATGAAAAACTGTTTTTT. Translation gives CASSLDGEGINEKLFF.

CDR3 amino acids: CAWIGQDRNSPLHF. The CDR3 bases are TGTGCCTGGATCGGACAGGATAGGAATTCACCCCTCCACTTT. The chain carries TRBV30 and TRBJ1-6; 7 nucleotides agree with TRBD1. In germline, CDR1 is GTSNPN, CDR2 SVGIG (reference sequence). V shed 4 bases, J shed 7 bases, and the junction held 7 bases outside the gene matches. There are 14 residues in the CDR3. The whole variable domain, remainder taken from reference TRBV30 and TRBJ1-6, is SQTIHQWPATLVQPVGSPLSLECTVEGTSNPNLYWYRQAAGRGLQLLFYSVGIGQISSEVPQNLSASRPQDRQFILSSKKLLLSDSGFYLCAWIGQDRNSPLHFGNGTRLTVT.

The chain employs TRBV15 and TRBJ1-2; D is ambiguous. Trimming shortened V by 1 base and J by 0 bases, and 6 bases separated the two germline ends. The CDR3 runs to 14 residues. Germline loops: CDR1 LNHNV, CDR2 YYDKDF (reference sequence). For the CDR3, the DNA is TGTGCCACCAGCAGAGGTGTTTCTAACTATGGCTACACCTTC. The encoded protein is CATSRGVSNYGYTF.

The chain carries TRBV4-3 and TRBJ1-2, with 7 bases matching TRBD1. Looked up from germline, CDR1 is LGHNA and CDR2 is YSLEER. V gave up 3 bases and J gave up 3 bases; unmatched junction bases: 10. This CDR3 is 16 amino acids long. The CDR3 sequence: CASSQGRTGPYYGYTF. The CDR3 DNA follows: TGCGCCAGCAGCCAGGGGCGGACAGGACCATACTATGGCTACACCTTC.